The rows below give T cell receptor beta chains drawn from one sample of a study of control samples from healthy donors and cancer patients. The repertoire was sequenced with immunoSEQ multiplex PCR; TCRdb's copy has only in-frame clones and lacks some. The profile covers about 130,000 clones, with around nine tenths appearing a single time and about 2.3% taken by the ten largest. The sequencing input was blood. Every receptor here comes from a man aged 35 to 55 in good health. The CDR3 runs from the conserved cysteine through the conserved F or W. The D gene is left open where the match is weak. The size field is filled for only some rows; it gives once, few, many or a size class.

j_call,clone_size,v_call,d_call,cdr3_aa,cdr3_nt
TRBJ2-1,NA,TRBV7-3,NA,CASSSRPNNEQFF,TGTGCCAGCAGCTCGAGGCCAAACAATGAGCAGTTCTTC
TRBJ2-1,once,TRBV19,NA,CASGQSNEQFF,TGTGCCAGCGGACAGAGCAATGAGCAGTTCTTC
TRBJ2-5,NA,TRBV24-1,NA,CATSGPGLQETQYF,TGTGCCACCAGTGGTCCGGGGCTGCAAGAGACCCAGTACTTC
TRBJ1-1,NA,TRBV5-1,NA,CASSLQGTLTEAFF,TGCGCCAGCAGCTTGCAAGGGACCCTCACTGAAGCTTTCTTT
TRBJ1-2,NA,TRBV6-1,TRBD1,CASSDSSRGRRYGYTF,TGTGCCAGCAGTGATTCATCTAGGGGGCGGCGGTATGGCTACACCTTC
TRBJ2-4,NA,TRBV4-1,TRBD1,CASSQELQGADHQYF,TGCGCCAGCAGCCAAGAACTACAGGGGGCAGATCATCAGTACTTC
TRBJ2-7,NA,TRBV6-1,NA,CASSDRGGFEQYF,TGTGCCAGCAGTGACAGGGGCGGATTTGAGCAGTACTTC
TRBJ1-5,NA,TRBV7-2,TRBD1,CASSFGQGGQPQHF,TGTGCCAGCAGCTTTGGACAGGGAGGTCAGCCCCAGCATTTT
TRBJ2-5,NA,TRBV2,NA,CAYRGAREVETQYF,TGTGCCTACCGGGGGGCCAGGGAAGTAGAGACCCAGTACTTC
TRBJ1-5,NA,TRBV28,NA,CASSLGVIGRRATGNQPQHF,TGTGCCAGCAGTTTAGGGGTAATCGGCAGGAGAGCGACGGGCAATCAGCCCCAGCATTTT
TRBJ2-7,NA,TRBV9,NA,CASSATGSHEQYF,TGTGCCAGCAGCGCAACAGGGTCCCACGAGCAGTACTTC
TRBJ1-3,NA,TRBV9,NA,CASSAGSVGPERNTIYF,TGTGCCAGCAGCGCCGGTAGTGTTGGACCGGAGAGAAACACCATATATTTT
TRBJ1-3,once,TRBV2,NA,CASSAVRSGNTIYF,TGTGCCAGCAGTGCGGTAAGATCTGGAAACACCATATATTTT
TRBJ1-2,NA,TRBV24-1,TRBD1,CATQQGAGYGYTF,TGTGCCACCCAACAGGGGGCCGGATATGGCTACACCTTC
TRBJ1-5,NA,TRBV24-1,NA,CATSDLGGVSNQPQHF,TGTGCCACCAGTGATTTGGGGGGGGTAAGCAATCAGCCCCAGCATTTT
TRBJ2-3,NA,TRBV12-3/TRBV12-4,NA,CASSPNSGDTQYF,TGTGCCAGCAGTCCAAACAGCGGGGATACGCAGTATTTT
TRBJ2-7,NA,TRBV6-5,TRBD2,CASLARGGAYEQYF,TGTGCCAGCTTGGCGCGGGGGGGGGCCTACGAGCAGTACTTC
TRBJ2-1,NA,TRBV9,NA,CASSVDPPTGKYDFF,TGTGCCAGCAGCGTAGACCCCCCAACAGGGAAGTATGATTTCTTC
TRBJ2-5,NA,TRBV6-1,TRBD2,CASSEALRGGQTQYF,TGTGCCAGCAGTGAAGCTTTGCGGGGGGGGCAGACCCAGTACTTC
TRBJ1-1,NA,TRBV5-1,NA,CASSPGVGLNTEAFF,TGCGCCAGCAGCCCCGGGGTGGGGCTGAACACTGAAGCTTTCTTT
TRBJ1-2,NA,TRBV6-5,NA,CASSPRVYYGYTF,TGTGCCAGCAGCCCCAGAGTGTACTATGGCTACACCTTC
TRBJ1-6,NA,TRBV5-4,NA,CASSTRVEDSPLHF,TGTGCCAGCAGCACAAGGGTAGAAGATTCACCCCTCCACTTT
TRBJ2-3,NA,TRBV3-1/TRBV3-2,NA,CASSSSGGADTQYF,TGTGCCAGCTCTAGTAGCGGTGGGGCAGATACGCAGTATTTT
TRBJ2-5,NA,TRBV19,TRBD1,CASRDSSFQETQYF,TGTGCCTCAAGGGACAGTAGCTTCCAAGAGACCCAGTACTTC
TRBJ2-7,NA,TRBV27,NA,CASSRTRGSDEQYF,TGTGCCAGCAGCCGAACCCGGGGGAGTGACGAGCAGTACTTC
TRBJ2-2,NA,TRBV7-2,NA,CASSLTGANTGELFF,TGTGCCAGCAGCTTAACGGGGGCAAACACCGGGGAGCTGTTTTTT
TRBJ1-6,NA,TRBV7-3,NA,CASSFRTSSYNSPLHF,TGTGCCAGCAGCTTCCGGACTAGCTCCTATAATTCACCCCTCCACTTT
TRBJ1-5,once,TRBV10-2,TRBD1,CASSAGTGANQPQHF,TGCGCCAGCAGTGCCGGGACAGGGGCCAATCAGCCCCAGCATTTT
TRBJ2-1,NA,TRBV5-1,NA,CASSLLTLYNEQFF,TGCGCCAGCAGCTTGCTAACACTCTACAATGAGCAGTTCTTC
TRBJ1-5,few,TRBV10-2,NA,CASTEGERYQPQHF,TGCGCCAGCACCGAGGGGGAGCGATATCAGCCCCAGCATTTT
TRBJ2-2,NA,TRBV5-1,NA,CASGLERGTGELFF,TGCGCCAGCGGTCTAGAAAGAGGGACCGGGGAGCTGTTTTTT
TRBJ1-6,NA,TRBV25-1,NA,CASRAPGVGNNSPLHF,TGTGCCAGCAGGGCCCCGGGAGTAGGGAATAATTCACCCCTCCACTTT
TRBJ2-3,NA,TRBV6-6,TRBD2,CASSFTSGGASDTQYF,TGTGCCAGCAGTTTTACTAGCGGGGGGGCCTCAGATACGCAGTATTTT
TRBJ1-6,few,TRBV7-6,NA,CASSLVDSTDSPLHF,TGTGCCAGCAGCTTAGTCGACAGTACCGATTCACCCCTCCACTTT
TRBJ1-5,NA,TRBV3-1/TRBV3-2,NA,CASSQVPDQPQHF,TGTGCCAGCAGCCAAGTTCCCGATCAGCCCCAGCATTTT
TRBJ1-4,NA,TRBV4-2,TRBD1,CASSPLGDRGGEKLFF,TGTGCCAGCAGCCCTCTCGGGGACAGGGGGGGTGAAAAACTGTTTTTT
TRBJ2-3,NA,TRBV13,NA,CASKQYSTDTQYF,TGTGCCAGCAAACAATATAGCACAGATACGCAGTATTTT
TRBJ2-1,NA,TRBV13,TRBD2,CASTPGLGYNEQFF,TGTGCCAGCACCCCGGGACTAGGGTACAATGAGCAGTTCTTC
TRBJ2-2,NA,TRBV9,TRBD1,CASSDRGTGELFF,TGTGCCAGCAGCGACAGGGGAACCGGGGAGCTGTTTTTT
TRBJ1-4,NA,TRBV7-9,TRBD1,CASSLRQGNEKLFF,TGTGCCAGCAGTTTGAGACAGGGGAATGAAAAACTGTTTTTT
TRBJ1-6,once,TRBV27,NA,CASSPRTDPSYNSPLHF,TGTGCCAGCAGTCCTAGGACTGACCCCTCCTATAATTCACCCCTCCACTTT
TRBJ1-3,NA,TRBV18,NA,CASSPPSDPGNTIYF,TGTGCCAGCTCACCACCCTCAGACCCGGGAAACACCATATATTTT
TRBJ2-2,NA,TRBV25-1,NA,CASSHRRATGELFF,TGTGCCAGCAGCCACAGAAGGGCCACCGGGGAGCTGTTTTTT
TRBJ1-5,NA,TRBV7-9,TRBD1,CASSGPTGDQPQHF,TGTGCCAGCAGCGGCCCGACAGGGGATCAGCCCCAGCATTTT
TRBJ2-7,NA,TRBV29-1,TRBD1,CSVGTGTAAYEQYF,TGCAGCGTTGGGACCGGGACAGCCGCCTACGAGCAGTACTTC
TRBJ2-1,NA,TRBV11-2,TRBD1,CASRARPGTGGKDEQFF,TGTGCCAGCAGAGCCCGCCCCGGGACAGGGGGTAAGGATGAGCAGTTCTTC
TRBJ1-1,NA,TRBV6-5,NA,CAAGRWGRTEAFF,TGTGCCGCAGGGAGGTGGGGTCGGACTGAAGCTTTCTTT
TRBJ1-5,NA,TRBV28,NA,CASGKVGEGNQPQHF,TGTGCCAGCGGAAAGGTTGGGGAGGGCAATCAGCCCCAGCATTTT
TRBJ1-2,few,TRBV14,NA,CASSQDRESLKYGYTF,TGTGCCAGCAGCCAAGATCGGGAGTCCTTAAAATATGGCTACACCTTC
TRBJ2-7,NA,TRBV7-7,NA,CASTVPGYWYREAYEQYF,TGTGCTAGCACCGTACCGGGTTACTGGTACAGGGAGGCATACGAGCAGTACTTC
TRBJ2-5,NA,TRBV5-1,TRBD2,CASSLAPGRGETQYF,TGCGCCAGCAGCTTGGCCCCGGGGAGGGGAGAGACCCAGTACTTC
TRBJ2-5,NA,TRBV5-4,NA,CASSFRAGQETQYF,TGTGCCAGCAGCTTTCGTGCGGGGCAAGAGACCCAGTACTTC
TRBJ2-3,NA,TRBV7-9,TRBD2,CASSLDERGVTDTQYF,TGTGCCAGCAGCTTAGACGAGCGGGGGGTGACAGATACGCAGTATTTT
TRBJ2-7,NA,TRBV6-5,NA,CASSYSYSSYEQYF,TGTGCCAGCAGTTACTCCTACAGTTCCTACGAGCAGTACTTC
TRBJ2-1,few,TRBV13,NA,CASSLTIGAYNEQFF,TGTGCCAGCAGCTTAACGATAGGTGCCTACAATGAGCAGTTCTTC
TRBJ2-3,few,TRBV7-9,NA,CASSLQGPTDTQYF,TGTGCCAGCAGCTTACAGGGACCCACAGATACGCAGTATTTT
TRBJ2-2,NA,TRBV11-2,TRBD1,CASSRGQGSERELFF,TGTGCCAGCAGCCGCGGACAGGGCTCGGAGAGGGAGCTGTTTTTT
TRBJ2-1,once,TRBV19,NA,CASSMDSYYNEQFF,TGTGCCAGTAGTATGGACAGCTACTACAATGAGCAGTTCTTC